The T cell receptor beta chain described here comes from a study of blood T cell repertoires in COVID-19 (dated by TCRdb to the early 2020s). Study-wide context: Samples from collaborators originated in the United States, Italy and Spain and spanned both the acute and convalescent phases of COVID-19. The prospective study material was composed of cDNA or gDNA derived from T cells, B-cell-depleted T cells, or PBMCs. Deeply sampled blood TCRbeta repertoires from subjects exposed to, actively infected with, or recovered from COVID-19 were included in the dataset. The repertoires were released in a freely available public database intended as a resource for research on the immune response to SARS-CoV-2. The samples were drawn from the first 160 participants of the ongoing ImmuneRACE study and from 1,254 subjects provided by 6 global collaborators. Nearly every sample came with metadata listing a de-identified subject ID, COVID-19 status, age in years and sex. Where available, HLA class I and class II types were obtained from metadata supplied by the sample provider rather than from assay-based typing. What the study reported, not specific to this receptor: How much clinical and demographic metadata was included differed by source and by participant, and the metadata was provided uncurated.

TCRbeta CDR3 regions were amplified from genomic DNA by means of the immunoSEQ Assay, a bias-controlled multiplex PCR. Turning to the authors' computational methods: The number of nucleated cells in each sample was estimated by amplification of reference gene primers within the assay. Sequence reads were collapsed and filtered to measure the absolute abundance of every unique TCRbeta CDR3 rearrangement. For each sample, productive Simpson clonality was calculated as the square root of Simpson's diversity index over productive rearrangements. Held by TCRdb, this immuneACCESS table contains in-frame sequences only and omits some clones. Under half of the omission traces to an unresolved V gene where checked; the cause of the rest is unknown. V and J calls and clone size are given by that table; D and trimming were obtained from the DNA. The table for this sample lists under 200,000 clones; around nine tenths of them were counted only once. The ten largest clones add up to 10% of the sample.

Reading the germline V gene gives CDR1 LGHNA and CDR2 YNFKEQ. Spanning cysteine to phenylalanine, the CDR3 consists of 17 amino acids. Only the CDR3 DNA stays, 51 bases, in frame from base 1. V sheds 1 base and J sheds 7 bases, leaving 20 bases between their ends. This clone was detected once. It lacks a known antigen. The sample holds no much larger clone one base away, and base qualities are not on file. At one collaborating source in Seattle, patients were enrolled during active infection and were followed longitudinally through the course of disease. Each collaborating institution followed its own protocols to collect whole blood in K2EDTA tubes. For TCRbeta analysis, collaborators shipped samples as frozen whole blood, isolated PBMCs, or DNA extracted from either of those sample types.

The chain couples TRBV4-2 to TRBJ2-1; TRBD1 might be the D gene, on 5 matching bases. Source material: peripheral blood. This sequence was found in a woman in her 70s with COVID-19, enrolled during active disease. The sequenced DNA is TGTGCCAGCAGCCAAGCAAGGGGAAACTTTGGGAAGAATGAGCAGTTCTTC. This is translated as CASSQARGNFGKNEQFF.